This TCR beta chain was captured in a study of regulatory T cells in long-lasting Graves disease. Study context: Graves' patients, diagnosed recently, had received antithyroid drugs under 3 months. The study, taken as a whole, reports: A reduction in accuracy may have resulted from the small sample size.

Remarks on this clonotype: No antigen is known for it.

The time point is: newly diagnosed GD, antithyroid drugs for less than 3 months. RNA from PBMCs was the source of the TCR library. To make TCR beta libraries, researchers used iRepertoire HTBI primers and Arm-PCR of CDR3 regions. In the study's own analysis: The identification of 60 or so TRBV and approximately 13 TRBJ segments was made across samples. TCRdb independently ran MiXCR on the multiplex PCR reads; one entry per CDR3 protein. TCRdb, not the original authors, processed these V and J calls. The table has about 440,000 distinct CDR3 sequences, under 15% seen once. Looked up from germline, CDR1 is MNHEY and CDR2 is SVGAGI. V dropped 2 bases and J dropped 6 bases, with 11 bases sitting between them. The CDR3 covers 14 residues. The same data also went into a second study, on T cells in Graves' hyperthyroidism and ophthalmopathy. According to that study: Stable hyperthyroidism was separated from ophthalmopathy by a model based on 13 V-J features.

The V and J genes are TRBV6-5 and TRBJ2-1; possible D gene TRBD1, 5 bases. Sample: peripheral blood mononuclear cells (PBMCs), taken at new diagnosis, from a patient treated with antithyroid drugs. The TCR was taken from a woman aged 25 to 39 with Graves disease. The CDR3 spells CASSYPTGGNEQFF. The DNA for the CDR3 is TGTGCCAGCAGTTACCCCACAGGCGGCAATGAGCAGTTCTTC.